This T cell receptor beta chain originates from a study of cytomegalovirus exposure and HLA in healthy donors. General study results and limits: TCR beta sequences reportedly predicted most subjects' HLA-A and HLA-B alleles accurately. Owing to their indistinguishability, certain V segments, notably TRBV6-2 and TRBV6-3, were excluded. There was a cluster of highly shared sequence variants that was likely a sequencing artifact.

60 Vbeta and 13 Jbeta primers were used in PCR. Method: immunoSEQ multiplex PCR; TCRdb's copy keeps in-frame clones and lacks some. The record lists about 200,000 clones, of which the ten most abundant hold about 1.1%. As regards this clone: Its antigen is not known.

CDR3 length: 14 residues. Germline trimming cut 4 bases from V and 5 bases from J; bases unmatched to any gene: 8. Per the germline V gene, CDR1 is SGHRS and CDR2 is YFSETQ. The specimen sequenced was PBMCs. The V and J genes are TRBV5-1 and TRBJ1-2, with 7 bases matching TRBD1. This sequence was found in a girl aged 2-10 years in good health and CMV-seropositive. The CDR3 DNA is TGCGCCAGCAGCCATAACGACAGGGCGTATGGCTACACCTTC. Amino acid sequence: CASSHNDRAYGYTF.